The clone carrying this T cell receptor (beta chain) was recorded once. What it binds is unknown. This record belongs to a study of blood T cells in healthy people across ages. Study-level results: Bulk PBMC profiling left naive and antigen-experienced comparisons inconclusive. Getting older went along with TCR beta diversity per million T cells dropping roughly linearly.

This CDR3 is 15 amino acids long. Germline-derived CDR1 and CDR2 are SGHDT and YYEEEE. Trimming took 4 bases from V and 0 from J; bases not matched to a gene: 7. A sample-barcoded 5' primer and a J-beta primer mix were used in a second PCR of roughly 7 to 12 cycles. A single record per CDR3 protein comes from TCRdb applying MiXCR to the 5' RACE reads. The sample has 380,000 or so distinct CDR3 sequences, 50% to 60% seen once. Sequenced sample: blood. The chain joins TRBV5-6 to TRBJ2-7, with TRBD1 identical over 7 bases. The source is a man aged 60-69 years in good health. The DNA of the CDR3 is TGTGCCAGCAGCATACCCGGGACAGCCTCCTACGAGCAGTACTTC. It is translated as CASSIPGTASYEQYF.